This TCR beta chain came from a study of cytotoxic CD8 clonotypes in ibrutinib-treated CLL. The targeted sequencing depth was 1 in 200,000 to 1 in 1 million T cells. Libraries were prepared by immunoSEQ multiplex PCR; TCRdb keeps only in-frame clonotypes and omits some of them. Among around 330,000 clones, about 64% were seen once, and the ten largest hold around 6.6%. A note on this clone: The antigen remains unidentified.

V gave up 4 bases and J gave up 4 bases, with 21 bases separating them. CDR1 and CDR2 (germline): SGDLS, YYNGEE. The CDR3 is 17 amino acids. The study, taken as a whole, reports: Private clonotypes, not public ones, expanded at ibrutinib response.

Sequencing used PBMCs, obtained after 36 months of ibrutinib treatment. The receptor's source is a human donor with chronic lymphocytic leukemia. The chain has TRBV9 and TRBJ2-1; TRBD2 is a possible D gene (7 bases). The CDR3 is CASSTPRGGERYNEQFF. CDR3 nucleotides: TGTGCCAGCAGCACCCCGCGAGGGGGGGAGAGGTACAATGAGCAGTTCTTC.